Below, 21 T cell receptor beta chains from the same sample are listed, as sequenced in a study of identifying expanded T cells in peripheral blood. The table came from immunoSEQ multiplex PCR; TCRdb's copy has only in-frame clones and leaves some out. Seen here are more than 85,000 clones, approximately 88% observed once, and the top ten hold 13% to 15%. Input material: blood. The source is a person between 18 and 75 years old in good health.

The J gene is TRBJ1-2, the V gene TRBV7-9; D gene ambiguous. Germline loops: CDR1 SEHNR, CDR2 FQNEAQ (reference sequence). V was cut by 4 bases and J by 4 bases, with 13 bases left in between. The CDR3 loop spans 14 amino acids. The DNA of the CDR3 is TGTGCCAGCAGCTCTCTGGACGGTTCCTATGGCTACACCTTC. Its protein product is CASSSLDGSYGYTF.

V and J are TRBV27 and TRBJ2-7; D is unclear. The CDR3 spans 13 residues. CDR1 is MNHEY, CDR2 SMNVEV, per germline (reference sequence). V was pared by 5 bases and J by 1 base, with 9 bases between. CDR3 DNA sequence: TGTGCCAGCAGTCGGTCAGAATCCTACGAGCAGTACTTC. It translates to CASSRSESYEQYF.

The chain recombines TRBV5-1 with TRBJ2-1; TRBD2 is a possible D gene (5 bases). V lost 1 base, J lost 7 bases, and 15 bases lay in between. This CDR3 contains 15 residues. CDR1 is SGHRS, CDR2 YFSETQ, per germline. CDR3 amino acids: CASSLNTLRRNEQFF. CDR3 nucleotides: TGCGCCAGCAGCTTGAATACCTTGAGGAGGAATGAGCAGTTCTTC.

The chain links TRBV19 to TRBJ1-2; D not resolved. This CDR3 is 13 amino acids long. Germline V gene data show CDR1 as LNHDA and CDR2 as SQIVND (reference sequence). With 1 base removed from V and 3 bases from J, the gap between germline ends came to 6 bases. As DNA, the CDR3 is TGTGCCAGTAGTATAGCGGGGTACTATGGCTACACCTTC. Its protein product is CASSIAGYYGYTF.

The chain has TRBV4-1 and TRBJ2-1; tentative D call: TRBD2 (6 bases). The CDR3 contains 16 residues. V lost 0 bases, J lost 3 bases, and 12 bases lay in between. CDR1 MGHRA and CDR2 YSYEKL come from the germline V gene. The CDR3 protein is CASSQDPGLLYNEQFF. The CDR3 DNA reads as TGCGCCAGCAGCCAAGACCCGGGACTTCTCTACAATGAGCAGTTCTTC.

The V and J genes are TRBV4-3 and TRBJ1-6; D remains unclear. CDR1 is LGHNA and CDR2 is YSLEER in the germline V gene. The CDR3 runs to 15 residues. V lost 1 base, J lost 0 bases, and 4 bases lay in between. CDR3 protein: CASSQGSSYNSPLHF. Written as DNA, the CDR3 is TGCGCCAGCAGCCAAGGGAGCTCCTATAATTCACCCCTCCACTTT.

The J gene is TRBJ2-1, the V gene TRBV7-9; perhaps TRBD2 as D (5 bases). CDR3 length: 14 amino acids. Trimming stripped 1 base from V and 6 bases from J, with 10 bases between. Germline-derived CDR1 and CDR2 are SEHNR and FQNEAQ (reference sequence). The CDR3 DNA reads as TGTGCCAGCAGCTTAGGGTCTAGCTTCAATGAGCAGTTCTTC. This translates into CASSLGSSFNEQFF.

The chain recombines TRBV5-8 with TRBJ2-3; the D is unclear. The germline CDR1 and CDR2 sequences are SGHTS and YDEGEE. V lost 0 bases and J lost 2, with 4 bases in between. CDR3 size: 13 residues. As DNA, the CDR3 is TGTGCCAGCAGCTTGGGGGCCACAGATACGCAGTATTTT. Residues: CASSLGATDTQYF.

The rearrangement joins TRBV4-2 to TRBJ1-5; perhaps TRBD1 as D (6 bases). Per the germline V gene, CDR1 is LGHNA and CDR2 is YNFKEQ. CDR3 size: 16 residues. V was trimmed by 4 bases and J by 6 bases, leaving 19 bases between them. The CDR3 DNA sequence: TGTGCCAGCAGCCCCGACGGGAACAGGGTCGGTCAGCCCCAGCATTTT. Translated, it gives CASSPDGNRVGQPQHF.

This chain connects TRBV28 to TRBJ2-3, with 10 bases lining up with TRBD2. The length of the CDR3 is 17 residues. CDR1 is MDHEN and CDR2 is SYDVKM in the germline V gene. Unmatched junction bases numbered 14, after V lost 6 bases and J lost 5 bases. The CDR3 here is CASSRISGRASVDTQYF. In nucleotides, the CDR3 is TGTGCCAGCAGCCGGATCAGCGGGAGGGCCTCGGTAGATACGCAGTATTTT.

This sequence joins TRBV7-9 and TRBJ2-1; 8 nucleotides align to TRBD2. Trimming cost V 7 bases and J 8 bases; bases outside gene matches: 4. CDR1 and CDR2 from the germline V gene are SEHNR and FQNEAQ (reference sequence). The CDR3 sequence is 12 residues long. The CDR3, as DNA: TGTGCCAGCAATAAAGCGGGAGATGAGCAGTTCTTC. This encodes CASNKAGDEQFF.

This clone was found a few times. V gene TRBV7-8 combines with J gene TRBJ1-4; D is ambiguous. Germline CDR1 reads SGHVS; CDR2 reads FQNEAQ. Deletions cut 7 bases from V and 4 bases from J, with 13 bases between. This CDR3 has 14 amino acids. The CDR3 protein is CASNPDEFNEKLFF. The DNA for the CDR3 is TGTGCCAGCAACCCGGACGAGTTTAATGAAAAACTGTTTTTT. Variable domain in full (rest from reference TRBV7-8 and TRBJ1-4): GAGVSQSPRYKVAKRGQDVALRCDPISGHVSLFWYQQALGQGPEFLTYFQNEAQLDKSGLPSDRFFAERPEGSVSTLKIQRTQQEDSAVYLCASNPDEFNEKLFFGSGTQLSVL.

This chain joins TRBV4-2 and TRBJ2-2; D may correspond to TRBD1 or TRBD2 (5 bases each). Between the trimmed V and J ends, which lost 1 base and 5 bases, there was a span of 11 bases. Germline-derived CDR1 and CDR2 are LGHNA and YNFKEQ. This CDR3 spans 15 amino acids. The CDR3 bases are TGTGCCAGCAGCCAAGCCGGGACGTCGACCGGGGAGCTGTTTTTT. Amino acid sequence: CASSQAGTSTGELFF.

V usage is TRBV19 and J usage is TRBJ2-2; no reliable D call. The ends were cut back, 3 bases at V and 8 bases at J, with 7 bases in the middle. The germline CDR1 and CDR2 sequences are LNHDA and SQIVND (reference sequence). The CDR3 is 12 amino acids. The CDR3 here is CASSILGGELFF. For the CDR3, the DNA is TGTGCCAGTAGTATCCTCGGTGGGGAGCTGTTTTTT.

J is TRBJ1-5 and V is TRBV30, with unresolved D. V was clipped by 1 base and J by 4 bases, with 8 bases between them. The CDR3 is 13 residues long. Germline loops: CDR1 GTSNPN, CDR2 SVGIG (reference sequence). The CDR3 here is CAWSGFGNQPQHF. CDR3 sequence (DNA): TGTGCCTGGAGTGGATTTGGTAATCAGCCCCAGCATTTT.

The chain joins TRBV7-8 to TRBJ1-2; no clear D. Germline-derived CDR1 and CDR2 are SGHVS and FQNEAQ. The CDR3 length is 14 residues. Trimming removed 1 base at V and 8 bases at J, with 14 bases between. The CDR3: CASSLGTGMGGYTF. CDR3 DNA: TGTGCCAGCAGCTTAGGGACGGGGATGGGCGGCTACACCTTC.

The chain recombines TRBV19 with TRBJ2-1; D not resolved. This CDR3 has 13 residues. Germline V gives CDR1 LNHDA, CDR2 SQIVND (reference sequence). V lost 6 bases to trimming and J lost 5 bases, with 11 bases between them. The CDR3 sequence: CASSPPADNEQFF. The CDR3 DNA follows: TGTGCCAGTAGCCCACCGGCAGACAATGAGCAGTTCTTC.

This clone came up a few times. The gene calls are TRBV7-3 and TRBJ1-6; D remains ambiguous. This CDR3 comprises 14 residues. Trimming took off 1 base at V and 12 bases at J, with 13 bases between the two ends. Germline CDR1 SGHTA, CDR2 FQGTGA. The CDR3 here is CASSLRASREPLHF. The CDR3 bases are TGTGCCAGCAGCTTAAGGGCCAGTCGAGAACCCCTCCACTTT.

The genes are TRBV6-5 and TRBJ2-7, with 7 bases lining up with TRBD2. There are 14 residues in the CDR3. J lost 0 bases, V lost 6 bases, and 5 bases had no gene match. The germline V gene encodes CDR1 MNHEY and CDR2 SVGAGI. DNA for the CDR3: TGTGCCAGCAGCTCCGGGGACTACTCCTACGAGCAGTACTTC. This gives the protein CASSSGDYSYEQYF.

This clone occurred a few times. This chain connects TRBV10-2 to TRBJ2-6; D is uncertain. V dropped 5 bases and J dropped 4 bases, with 15 bases sitting between them. This CDR3 contains 16 residues. Germline CDR1 is WSHSY and CDR2 is SAAADI. The CDR3 is CASSSVPTAGANVLTF. CDR3 coding DNA: TGCGCCAGCAGTTCCGTCCCGACGGCCGGGGCCAACGTCCTGACTTTC.

The V gene is TRBV10-2, the J gene TRBJ2-3; 11 bases are a match to TRBD2. Germline assignment: CDR1 WSHSY and CDR2 SAAADI. Germline trimming cut 9 bases from V and 2 bases from J; bases unmatched to any gene: 4. The CDR3 extends over 14 amino acids. The CDR3 sequence is CARRGLADTDTQYF. The CDR3 DNA reads as TGCGCCAGAAGGGGACTAGCGGACACAGATACGCAGTATTTT.